This TCR beta chain appears in the sequencing data of a study of T cells after posttransplantation cyclophosphamide. General study findings and limits: Tissue-infiltrating T cells from skin or gut overlapped little with blood T cells. Later blood repertoires were often dominated by clones from the donor CD8+ memory compartment. TRB clonality was highly associated with recipient CMV seropositivity and reactivation.

Data came from immunoSEQ multiplex PCR; TCRdb stores just in-frame clones and leaves some out. The sample has 25,000 to 30,000 clones; 75% to 90% are singletons. The CDR3 totals 16 residues. The V gene lost 6 bases and the J gene lost 0 bases, with 15 bases spanning the gap. From germline, CDR1 is MNHEY and CDR2 SMNVEV (reference sequence). This related bone marrow graft donor gave peripheral blood on the day of marrow donation. In the case of this clone: Its matching antigen is unknown.

This sequence originates from a man aged 50-59 years. The sample comprised PBMCs. The chain combines TRBV27 with TRBJ1-3; no reliable D call. Here the CDR3 reads CASSPLGQTSGNTIYF. The CDR3 DNA is TGTGCCAGCAGCCCTCTGGGCCAAACCTCTGGAAACACCATATATTTT.